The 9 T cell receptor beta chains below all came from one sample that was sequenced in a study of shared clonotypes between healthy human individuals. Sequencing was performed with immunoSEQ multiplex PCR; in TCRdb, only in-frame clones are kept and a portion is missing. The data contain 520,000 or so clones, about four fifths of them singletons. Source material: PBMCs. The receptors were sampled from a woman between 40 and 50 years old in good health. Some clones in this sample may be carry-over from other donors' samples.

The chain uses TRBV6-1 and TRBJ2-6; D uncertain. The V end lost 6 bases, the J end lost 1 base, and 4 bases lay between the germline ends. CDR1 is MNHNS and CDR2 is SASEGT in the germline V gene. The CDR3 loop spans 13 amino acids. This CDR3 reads CASRESGANVLTF. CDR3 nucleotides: TGTGCCAGCAGGGAATCTGGGGCCAACGTCCTGACTTTC.

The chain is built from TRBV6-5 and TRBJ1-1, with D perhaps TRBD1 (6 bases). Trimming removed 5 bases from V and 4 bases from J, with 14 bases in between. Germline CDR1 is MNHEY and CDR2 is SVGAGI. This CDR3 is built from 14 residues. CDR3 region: CASSPTTGTTEAFF. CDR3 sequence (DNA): TGTGCCAGCAGTCCGACGACAGGTACCACTGAAGCTTTCTTT.

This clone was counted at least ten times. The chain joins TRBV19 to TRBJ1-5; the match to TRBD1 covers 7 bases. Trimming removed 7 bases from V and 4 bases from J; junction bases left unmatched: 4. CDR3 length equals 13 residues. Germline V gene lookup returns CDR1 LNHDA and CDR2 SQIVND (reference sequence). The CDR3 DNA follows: TGTGCCAGTACTGGGACAGCTAATCAGCCCCAGCATTTT. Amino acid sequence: CASTGTANQPQHF.

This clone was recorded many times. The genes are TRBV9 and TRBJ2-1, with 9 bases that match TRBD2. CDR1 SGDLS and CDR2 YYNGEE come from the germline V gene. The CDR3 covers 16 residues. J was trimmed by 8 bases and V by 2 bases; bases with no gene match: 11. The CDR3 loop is CASSVRRVAGEDEQFF. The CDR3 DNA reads TGTGCCAGCAGCGTGCGTAGGGTAGCGGGAGAGGATGAGCAGTTCTTC.

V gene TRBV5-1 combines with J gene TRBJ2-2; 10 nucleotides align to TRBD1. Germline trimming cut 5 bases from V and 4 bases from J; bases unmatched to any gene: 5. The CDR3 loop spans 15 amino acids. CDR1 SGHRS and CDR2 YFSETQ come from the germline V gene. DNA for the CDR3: TGCGCCAGCAGTCAGGGGACAGGGGTCACCGGGGAGCTGTTTTTT. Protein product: CASSQGTGVTGELFF.

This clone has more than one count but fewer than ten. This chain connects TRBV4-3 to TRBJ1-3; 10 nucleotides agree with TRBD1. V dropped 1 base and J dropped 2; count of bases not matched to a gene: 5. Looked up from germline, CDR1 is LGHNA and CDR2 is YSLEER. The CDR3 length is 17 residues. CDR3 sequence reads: CASSQGQGADTGNTIYF. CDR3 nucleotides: TGCGCCAGCAGCCAAGGACAGGGGGCCGATACTGGAAACACCATATATTTT.

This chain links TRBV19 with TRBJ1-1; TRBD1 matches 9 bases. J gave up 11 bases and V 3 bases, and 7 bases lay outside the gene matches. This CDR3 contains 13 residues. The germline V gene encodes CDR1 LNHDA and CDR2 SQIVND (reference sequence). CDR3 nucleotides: TGTGCCAGTAGTATCCCCGGGACAGGGATTGCTTTCTTT. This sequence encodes CASSIPGTGIAFF.

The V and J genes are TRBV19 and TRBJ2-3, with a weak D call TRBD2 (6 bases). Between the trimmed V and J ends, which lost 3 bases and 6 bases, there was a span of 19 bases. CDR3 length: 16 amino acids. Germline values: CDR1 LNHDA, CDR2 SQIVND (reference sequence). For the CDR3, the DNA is TGTGCCAGTAGTATCCGACTAGTCACGAGGAGGGATACGCAGTATTTT. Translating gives CASSIRLVTRRDTQYF.

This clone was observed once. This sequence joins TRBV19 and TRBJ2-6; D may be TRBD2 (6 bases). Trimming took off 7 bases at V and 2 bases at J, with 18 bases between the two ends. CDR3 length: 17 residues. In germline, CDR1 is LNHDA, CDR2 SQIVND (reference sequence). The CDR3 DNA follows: TGTGCCAGTAATCAGGAGGGGATATCGACTGGGGCCAACGTCCTGACTTTC. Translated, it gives CASNQEGISTGANVLTF.